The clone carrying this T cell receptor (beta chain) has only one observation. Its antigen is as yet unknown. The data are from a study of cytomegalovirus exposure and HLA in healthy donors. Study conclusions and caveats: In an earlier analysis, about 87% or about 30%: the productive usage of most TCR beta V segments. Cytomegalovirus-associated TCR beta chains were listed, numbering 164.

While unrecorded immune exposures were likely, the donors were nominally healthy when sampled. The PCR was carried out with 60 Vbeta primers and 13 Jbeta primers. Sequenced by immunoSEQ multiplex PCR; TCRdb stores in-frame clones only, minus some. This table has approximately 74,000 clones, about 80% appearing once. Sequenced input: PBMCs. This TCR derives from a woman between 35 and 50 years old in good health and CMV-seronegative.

CDR3 in DNA: TGCGCCAGCAGCCAAGGACAGGGCAAACCCTACGAGCAGTACTTC. It encodes CASSQGQGKPYEQYF. The chain has TRBV4-1 and TRBJ2-7; 7 nucleotides align to TRBD1. CDR1 and CDR2 from the germline V gene are MGHRA and YSYEKL. This CDR3 region has 15 residues. The junction had 5 bases not matched to a gene; V was cut back by 1 base and J by 2 bases.